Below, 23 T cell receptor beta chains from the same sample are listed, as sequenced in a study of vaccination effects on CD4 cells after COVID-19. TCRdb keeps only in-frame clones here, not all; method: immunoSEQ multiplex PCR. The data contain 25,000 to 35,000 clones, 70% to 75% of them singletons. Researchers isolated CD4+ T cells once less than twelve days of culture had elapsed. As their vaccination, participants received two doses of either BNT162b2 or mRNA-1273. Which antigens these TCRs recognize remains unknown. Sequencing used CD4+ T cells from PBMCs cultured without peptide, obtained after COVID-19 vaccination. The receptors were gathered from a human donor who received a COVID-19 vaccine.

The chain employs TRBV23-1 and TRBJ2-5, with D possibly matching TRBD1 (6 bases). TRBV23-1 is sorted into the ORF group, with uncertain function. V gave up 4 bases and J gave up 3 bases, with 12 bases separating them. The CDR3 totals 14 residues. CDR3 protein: CASSPPPGEETQYF. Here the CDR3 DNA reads TGCGCCAGCAGTCCGCCACCAGGGGAAGAGACCCAGTACTTC.

CDR3 residues: CASSLRLAGDSDTQYF. The CDR3, as DNA: TGTGCCAGCAGCTTGCGACTAGCGGGAGATTCGGATACGCAGTATTTT. J is TRBJ2-3 and V is TRBV7-6; the match to TRBD2 covers 12 bases. The germline gives CDR1 SGHVS, CDR2 FNYEAQ. This CDR3 is 16 amino acids long. V was clipped by 3 bases and J by 6 bases; unmatched bases: 7.

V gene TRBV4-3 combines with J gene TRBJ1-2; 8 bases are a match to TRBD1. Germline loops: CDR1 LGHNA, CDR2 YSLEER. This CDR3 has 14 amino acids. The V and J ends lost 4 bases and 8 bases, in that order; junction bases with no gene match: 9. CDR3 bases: TGCGCCAGCAGCCCGGGACAGGCGAGAGGAGGCTACACCTTC. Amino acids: CASSPGQARGGYTF.

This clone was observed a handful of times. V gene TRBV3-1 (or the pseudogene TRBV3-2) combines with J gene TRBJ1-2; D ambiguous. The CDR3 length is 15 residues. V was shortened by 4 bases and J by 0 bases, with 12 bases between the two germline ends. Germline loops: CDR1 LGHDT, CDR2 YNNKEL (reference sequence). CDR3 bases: TGTGCCAGCAGCCCCGGCGGCCGGGCTAACTATGGCTACACCTTC. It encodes CASSPGGRANYGYTF.

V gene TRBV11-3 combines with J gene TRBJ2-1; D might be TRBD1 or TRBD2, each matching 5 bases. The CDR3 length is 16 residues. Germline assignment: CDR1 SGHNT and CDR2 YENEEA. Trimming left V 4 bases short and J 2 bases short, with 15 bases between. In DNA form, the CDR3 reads TGTGCCAGCAGCTCGGGACCCCCGGAGACCTACAATGAGCAGTTCTTC. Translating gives CASSSGPPETYNEQFF.

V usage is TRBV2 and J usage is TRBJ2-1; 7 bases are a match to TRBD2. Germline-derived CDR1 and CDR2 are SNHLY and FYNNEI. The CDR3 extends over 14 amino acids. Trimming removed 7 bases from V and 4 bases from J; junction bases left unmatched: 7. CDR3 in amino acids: CASKWSGGYNEQFF. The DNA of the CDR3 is TGTGCCAGCAAGTGGTCGGGGGGTTACAATGAGCAGTTCTTC. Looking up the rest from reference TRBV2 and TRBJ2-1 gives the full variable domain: EPEVTQTPSHQVTQMGQEVILRCVPISNHLYFYWYRQILGQKVEFLVSFYNNEISEKSEIFDDQFSVERPDGSNFTLKIRSTKLEDSAMYFCASKWSGGYNEQFFGPGTRLTVL.

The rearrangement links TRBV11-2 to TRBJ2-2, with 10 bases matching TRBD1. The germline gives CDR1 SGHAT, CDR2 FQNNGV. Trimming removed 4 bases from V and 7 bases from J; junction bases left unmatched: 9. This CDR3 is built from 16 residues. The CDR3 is CASSSSDRGQSGELFF. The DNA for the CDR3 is TGTGCCAGCAGCTCTAGTGACAGGGGGCAAAGCGGGGAGCTGTTTTTT.

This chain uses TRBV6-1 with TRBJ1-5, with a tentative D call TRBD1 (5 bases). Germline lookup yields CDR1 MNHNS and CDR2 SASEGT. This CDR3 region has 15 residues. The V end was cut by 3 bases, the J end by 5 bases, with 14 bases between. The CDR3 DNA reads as TGTGCCAGCAGTGACCTGCAGGGAGCCGATCAGCCCCAGCATTTT. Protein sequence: CASSDLQGADQPQHF.

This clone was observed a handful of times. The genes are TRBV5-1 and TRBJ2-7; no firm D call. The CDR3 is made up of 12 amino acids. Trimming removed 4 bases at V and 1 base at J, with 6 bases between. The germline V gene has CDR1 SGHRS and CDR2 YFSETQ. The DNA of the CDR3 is TGCGCCAGCAGCGGACGGTCCTACGAGCAGTACTTC. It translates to CASSGRSYEQYF.

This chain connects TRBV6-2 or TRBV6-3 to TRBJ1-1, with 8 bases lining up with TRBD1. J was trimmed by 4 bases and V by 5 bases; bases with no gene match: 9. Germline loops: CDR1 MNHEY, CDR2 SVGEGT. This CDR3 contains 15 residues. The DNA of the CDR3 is TGTGCCAGCAGTCCCCGGACAGGGAGTCTCACTGAAGCTTTCTTT. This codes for CASSPRTGSLTEAFF.

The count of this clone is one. CDR3 loop: CASSIWIGQGSGANVLTF. In nucleotides, the CDR3 is TGTGCCAGTAGTATATGGATCGGTCAGGGCTCTGGGGCCAACGTCCTGACTTTC. The chain has TRBV19 and TRBJ2-6; a possible D gene is TRBD1 (5 bases). CDR1 is LNHDA and CDR2 is SQIVND in the germline V gene (reference sequence). The CDR3 contains 18 residues. The V end lost 2 bases, the J end lost 0 bases, and 14 bases lay between the germline ends.

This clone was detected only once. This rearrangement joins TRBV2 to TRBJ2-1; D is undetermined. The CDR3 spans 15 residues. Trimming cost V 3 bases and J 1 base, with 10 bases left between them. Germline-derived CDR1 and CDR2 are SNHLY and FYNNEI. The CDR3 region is CASSELRSSYNEQFF. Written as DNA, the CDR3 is TGTGCCAGCAGTGAGTTGCGGAGTTCCTACAATGAGCAGTTCTTC. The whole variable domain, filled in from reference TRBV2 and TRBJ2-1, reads EPEVTQTPSHQVTQMGQEVILRCVPISNHLYFYWYRQILGQKVEFLVSFYNNEISEKSEIFDDQFSVERPDGSNFTLKIRSTKLEDSAMYFCASSELRSSYNEQFFGPGTRLTVL.

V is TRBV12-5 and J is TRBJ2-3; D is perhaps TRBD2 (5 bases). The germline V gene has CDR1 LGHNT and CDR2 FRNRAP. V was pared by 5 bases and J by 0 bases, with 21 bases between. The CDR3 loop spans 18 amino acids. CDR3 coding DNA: TGTGCTAGTGGTCCTCCACCGGGAAGCGGTGAAAGCACAGATACGCAGTATTTT. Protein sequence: CASGPPPGSGESTDTQYF.

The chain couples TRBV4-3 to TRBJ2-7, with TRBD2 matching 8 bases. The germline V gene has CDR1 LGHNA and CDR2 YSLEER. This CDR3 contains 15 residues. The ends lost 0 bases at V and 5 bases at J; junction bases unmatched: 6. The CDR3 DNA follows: TGCGCCAGCAGCCAAGATCGGGGGGGCCCCCACGAGCAGTACTTC. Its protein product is CASSQDRGGPHEQYF.

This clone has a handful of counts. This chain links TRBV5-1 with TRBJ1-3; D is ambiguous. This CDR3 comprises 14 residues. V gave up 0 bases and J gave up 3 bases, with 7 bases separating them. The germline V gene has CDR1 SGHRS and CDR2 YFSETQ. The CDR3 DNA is TGCGCCAGCAGCTTGGCGGGGTATGGAAACACCATATATTTT. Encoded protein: CASSLAGYGNTIYF.

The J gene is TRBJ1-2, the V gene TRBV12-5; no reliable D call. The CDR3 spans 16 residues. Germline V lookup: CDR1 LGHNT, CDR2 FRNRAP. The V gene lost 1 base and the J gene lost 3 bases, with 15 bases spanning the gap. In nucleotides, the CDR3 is TGTGCTAGTGGTTTGGGCCGCTTGCAGGACTACTATGGCTACACCTTC. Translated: CASGLGRLQDYYGYTF.

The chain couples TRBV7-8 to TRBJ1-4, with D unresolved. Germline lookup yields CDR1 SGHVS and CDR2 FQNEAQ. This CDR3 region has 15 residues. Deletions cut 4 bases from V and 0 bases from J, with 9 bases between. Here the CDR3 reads CASSWGTATNEKLFF. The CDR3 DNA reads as TGTGCCAGCAGCTGGGGTACAGCAACTAATGAAAAACTGTTTTTT.

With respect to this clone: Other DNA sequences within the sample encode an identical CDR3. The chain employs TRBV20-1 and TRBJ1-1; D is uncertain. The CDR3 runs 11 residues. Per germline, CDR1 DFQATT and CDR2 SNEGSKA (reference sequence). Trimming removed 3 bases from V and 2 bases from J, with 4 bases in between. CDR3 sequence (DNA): TGCAGTGCTAGGGGAAACACTGAAGCTTTCTTT. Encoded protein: CSARGNTEAFF.

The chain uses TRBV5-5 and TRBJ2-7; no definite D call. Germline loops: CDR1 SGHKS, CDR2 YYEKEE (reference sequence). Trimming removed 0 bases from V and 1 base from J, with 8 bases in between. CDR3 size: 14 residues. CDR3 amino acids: CASSLVVRSYEQYF. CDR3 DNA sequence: TGTGCCAGCAGCTTGGTAGTCAGATCCTACGAGCAGTACTTC.

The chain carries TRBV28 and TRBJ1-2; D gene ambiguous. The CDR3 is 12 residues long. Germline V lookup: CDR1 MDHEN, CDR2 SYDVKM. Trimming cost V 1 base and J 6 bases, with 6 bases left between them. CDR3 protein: CASSLSGNGYTF. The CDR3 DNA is TGTGCCAGCAGTTTATCCGGGAATGGCTACACCTTC.

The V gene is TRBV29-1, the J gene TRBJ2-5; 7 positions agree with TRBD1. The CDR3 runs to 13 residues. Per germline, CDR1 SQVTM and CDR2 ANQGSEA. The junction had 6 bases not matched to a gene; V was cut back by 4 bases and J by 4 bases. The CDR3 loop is CSVGQGRGETQYF. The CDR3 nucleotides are TGCAGCGTTGGACAGGGTCGGGGAGAGACCCAGTACTTC.

The CDR3 here is CASSSLIPGQASYEQYF. The CDR3 bases are TGTGCCAGCAGCTCCCTAATCCCGGGACAGGCATCCTACGAGCAGTACTTC. This chain links TRBV7-8 with TRBJ2-7; TRBD1 aligns across 8 bases. From germline, CDR1 is SGHVS and CDR2 FQNEAQ. With V trimmed by 4 bases and J by 1 base, 12 bases remained unmatched. The CDR3 consists of 17 residues.

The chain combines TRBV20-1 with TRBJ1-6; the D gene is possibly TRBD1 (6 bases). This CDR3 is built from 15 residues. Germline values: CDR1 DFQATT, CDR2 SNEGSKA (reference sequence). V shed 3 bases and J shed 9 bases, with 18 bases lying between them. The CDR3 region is CSASGGGDRTSPLHF. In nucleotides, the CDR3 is TGCAGTGCTAGTGGGGGGGGCGACAGGACTTCACCCCTCCACTTT.